A selection of T cell receptor beta chains follows, all from one sample in a study of blood T cell repertoires in COVID-19. Only in-frame clones appear in the TCRdb table, and some are missing; sequencing was by immunoSEQ multiplex PCR. Of over 30,000 clones in the sample, 80% to 90% were seen once. Sequences were obtained from peripheral blood. Receptor source: an elderly woman with active or convalescent COVID-19. CDR3s include the opening cysteine and the closing phenylalanine or tryptophan. The order of the fields is V gene, clone size, J gene, D gene, CDR3 DNA, CDR3 protein. A D gene is named only where the DNA matches it firmly. Clone size is given for some rows only: seen once, a few or many times, or a class if the clone is expanded.

>TRBV5-1|once|TRBJ1-6|TRBD1
TGCGCCAGCAGCCTGGCGACAGGGCTTAGCTCCTATAATTCACCCCTCCACTTT
CASSLATGLSSYNSPLHF
>TRBV18|NA|TRBJ1-2|TRBD1
TGTGCCAGCTCACCGACAGGGTCTGTGGACTATGGCTACACCTTC
CASSPTGSVDYGYTF
>TRBV7-7|NA|TRBJ2-5|TRBD2
TGTGCCAGCAGCTTGCTAGCGGGGAAAAACCTCCAAGAGACCCAGTACTTC
CASSLLAGKNLQETQYF
>TRBV6-4|NA|TRBJ1-1|NA
TGTGCCAGCAGCGCAGGGTTTGGAATGAACACTGAAGCTTTCTTT
CASSAGFGMNTEAFF
>TRBV7-9|NA|TRBJ2-7|TRBD1
TGTGCCAGCAGCTTAAACAGGGGGCCCTACGAGCAGTACTTC
CASSLNRGPYEQYF
>TRBV15|NA|TRBJ1-1|NA
TGTGCCACCAGGGCCCAGCGCACTGAAGCTTTCTTT
CATRAQRTEAFF
>TRBV2|NA|TRBJ1-1|NA
TGTGCCAGCAGTGGGTACAGGGAAACTGAAGCTTTCTTT
CASSGYRETEAFF
>TRBV5-1|NA|TRBJ1-4|NA
TGCGCCAGCAGCTTGGAGGGCAGGGGTAGGGAAAAACTGTTTTTT
CASSLEGRGREKLFF
>TRBV7-9|NA|TRBJ1-2|NA
TGTGCCAGCAGCCGTACTTTCGCACGCGGGGGAGCTAACTATGGCTACACCTTC
CASSRTFARGGANYGYTF
>TRBV5-1|NA|TRBJ2-5|NA
TGCGCCAGCAGCTTGAGCAGGTATCGACAAGAGACCCAGTACTTC
CASSLSRYRQETQYF
>TRBV3-1/TRBV3-2|few|TRBJ1-1|TRBD1
TGTGCCAGCAGCCAAAGGGACAGGGGCACTGAAGCTTTCTTT
CASSQRDRGTEAFF
>TRBV24-1|NA|TRBJ2-1|NA
TGTGCCACCAGTGATTTCAACTGGCAGGCTTCTGAGCAGTTCTTC
CATSDFNWQASEQFF
>TRBV29-1|NA|TRBJ2-7|NA
TGCAGCGTCGGCGGACAGTACGAGCAGTACTTC
CSVGGQYEQYF
>TRBV5-8|NA|TRBJ2-7|NA
TGTGCCAGCAGCCGTCTACCCCTCGGGGGCGAGCAGTACTTC
CASSRLPLGGEQYF
>TRBV28|NA|TRBJ1-6|NA
TGTGCCAGCAGTCCAATCCAGGGGAGCCCTAGGAGTTCACCCCTCCACTTT
CASSPIQGSPRSSPLHF
>TRBV5-1|once|TRBJ1-4|TRBD1
TGCGCCAGCAGCTTGTCGGGACAGGGAAGCGAAAAACTGTTTTTT
CASSLSGQGSEKLFF
>TRBV15|NA|TRBJ2-3|TRBD1
TGTGCCACCAGCAGACCGGGACAGGGGACTGCAGATACGCAGTATTTT
CATSRPGQGTADTQYF
>TRBV18|NA|TRBJ1-1|NA
TGTGCCAGCTCATCCTGGAATGCGGAGAACACTGAAGCTTTCTTT
CASSSWNAENTEAFF
>TRBV28|NA|TRBJ1-4|TRBD1
TGTGCCAGCAGTGAGCTGGGGCAGGGGGCTAGAACTAATGAAAAACTGTTTTTT
CASSELGQGARTNEKLFF
>TRBV6-5|NA|TRBJ1-1|NA
TGTGCCAGCAGTTATTGGGGGGGCCGGATGAACACTGAAGCTTTCTTT
CASSYWGGRMNTEAFF
>TRBV5-1|NA|TRBJ2-7|TRBD1
TGCGCCAGCAGCTCCACTTACCCCGGGACAGTCTCCTACGAGCAGTACTTC
CASSSTYPGTVSYEQYF
>TRBV5-4|once|TRBJ1-2|NA
TGTGCCAGCAGCTCAGAAGCGGGGCGGGACTATGGCTACACCTTC
CASSSEAGRDYGYTF
>TRBV30|NA|TRBJ1-1|NA
TGTGCCTGGAGTGTAGCGCCCCCAACCCCTGAAGCTTTCTTT
CAWSVAPPTPEAFF
>TRBV18|NA|TRBJ2-7|TRBD1
TGTGCCAGCTCGCCCGGACAGGGCCCCTACGAGCAGTACTTC
CASSPGQGPYEQYF
>TRBV5-1|NA|TRBJ2-7|TRBD2
TGCGCCAGCAGCCCCGGGGGGGGCTACGAGCAGTACTTC
CASSPGGGYEQYF
>TRBV19|NA|TRBJ1-5|TRBD1
TGTGCCAGTAGCAAGAGGACAGGAGCGAGCAATCAGCCCCAGCATTTT
CASSKRTGASNQPQHF
>TRBV2|once|TRBJ1-6|TRBD1
TGTGCCAGCAGCATCGACAGGAAGGGGGCCTGGCGTAATTCACCCCTCCACTTT
CASSIDRKGAWRNSPLHF
>TRBV13|NA|TRBJ2-3|TRBD2
TGTGCCAGCAGCTTAGACGGTCGACTAGCGGGAGGTACAGATACGCAGTATTTT
CASSLDGRLAGGTDTQYF
>TRBV4-1|NA|TRBJ2-3|TRBD2
TGCGCCAGCAGCCTTAGCGGGGGCACAGATACGCAGTATTTT
CASSLSGGTDTQYF
>TRBV11-2|NA|TRBJ1-6|NA
TGTGCCAGCAGCCCCCCCGGCGGGGGAAATTCACCCCTCCACTTT
CASSPPGGGNSPLHF
>TRBV2|NA|TRBJ1-4|NA
TGTGCCAGCAGTCTTAACAAGGGCAGGCGGGATGAAAAACTGTTTTTT
CASSLNKGRRDEKLFF
>TRBV19|NA|TRBJ2-7|NA
TGTGCCAGTAGTCGCGGCGGGGAATCCTACGAGCAGTACTTC
CASSRGGESYEQYF